The 23 T cell receptor beta chains presented below share a single source sample, sequenced in a study of persistence of HIV-infected CD4 T cells. The stimulus was an HIV-1 Gag 15-mer peptide pool, 0.85 to 1 ug/peptide/mL. Sorted nonresponding memory CD4+ T cells were CD40L-negative, CD69-negative, CD45RO-high. Sequencing used immunoSEQ version 4 in survey mode. Repertoires were generated with immunoSEQ multiplex PCR, while TCRdb's copy carries only in-frame clones and drops some. Here the sample spans about 40,000 clones, about 80% being singletons. These receptors' targets are unknown. The sample here was CD4+ T cells sorted from PBMCs after approximately 20-hour stimulation, taken from a patient who received antiretroviral therapy. The receptors originated from an adult man with HIV who was CMV-seropositive.

The chain uses TRBV5-1 and TRBJ1-2; TRBD1 might be the D (5 bases). In germline, CDR1 is SGHRS, CDR2 YFSETQ. V shed 1 base and J shed 0 bases, with 13 bases lying between them. The CDR3 is made up of 16 amino acids. Here the CDR3 DNA reads TGCGCCAGCAGCTTGCCGGCGCAGGGCTCTAACTATGGCTACACCTTC. Translated: CASSLPAQGSNYGYTF.

The V gene is TRBV18, the J gene TRBJ1-5; D gene unclear. V lost 3 bases, J lost 0 bases, and 9 bases lay in between. The germline CDR1 and CDR2 sequences are KGHSH and LQKENI. CDR3 length equals 15 residues. The CDR3 DNA follows: TGTGCCAGCTCACCCCTCCAGGATAGCAATCAGCCCCAGCATTTT. Its translation is CASSPLQDSNQPQHF.

The rearrangement uses TRBV2 and TRBJ1-1, with D perhaps matching TRBD1 (6 bases). Trimming took 6 bases from V and 0 from J, leaving 17 bases between them. The CDR3 length is 16 residues. Germline CDR1 reads SNHLY; CDR2 reads FYNNEI. In nucleotides, the CDR3 is TGTGCCAGCAGCTCACAGGGAGGAGGTATGAACACTGAAGCTTTCTTT. This sequence encodes CASSSQGGGMNTEAFF.

The V call is TRBV3-1 (or the pseudogene TRBV3-2), the J call TRBJ1-1; no firm D call. Per germline, CDR1 LGHDT and CDR2 YNNKEL (reference sequence). The germline V and J ends were trimmed by 3 bases and 11 bases, with 16 bases remaining between them. The CDR3 is 13 residues long. CDR3 sequence (DNA): TGTGCCAGCAGCCATAAAGGTCCTTTCGGGGCTTTCTTT. Its protein product is CASSHKGPFGAFF.

The gene calls are TRBV5-1 and TRBJ2-1, with D perhaps TRBD2 (5 bases). The CDR3 covers 18 residues. CDR1 is SGHRS, CDR2 YFSETQ, per germline. Between the trimmed V and J ends, which lost 4 bases and 2 bases, there was a span of 22 bases. CDR3 loop: CASSLEKLGGRTYNEQFF. Written as DNA, the CDR3 is TGCGCCAGCAGCCTTGAGAAGTTGGGTGGGAGAACCTACAATGAGCAGTTCTTC.

This clone was detected only a few times. The chain recombines TRBV14 with TRBJ1-5; TRBD1 is a possible D gene (5 bases). In germline, CDR1 is SGHDN, CDR2 FVKESK. V gave up 3 bases and J gave up 4 bases, with 7 bases separating them. The CDR3 loop spans 13 amino acids. The DNA of the CDR3 is TGTGCCAGCAGCCAGACAGTAAATCAGCCCCAGCATTTT. Encoded protein: CASSQTVNQPQHF.

This clone appeared once. The CDR3 DNA follows: TGCGCCAGCAGCTCGGGACAGGGAAACACTGAAGCTTTCTTT. Translating gives CASSSGQGNTEAFF. This chain connects TRBV5-1 to TRBJ1-1, with 9 bases matching TRBD1. The junction had 2 bases not matched to a gene; V was cut back by 3 bases and J by 2 bases. This CDR3 has 14 amino acids. From germline, CDR1 is SGHRS and CDR2 YFSETQ. The full variable domain, completed using reference TRBV5-1 and TRBJ1-1, is KAGVTQTPRYLIKTRGQQVTLSCSPISGHRSVSWYQQTPGQGLQFLFEYFSETQRNKGNFPGRFSGRQFSNSRSEMNVSTLELGDSALYLCASSSGQGNTEAFFGQGTRLTVV.

CDR3 region: CASSIEGSGANVLTF. In nucleotides, the CDR3 is TGTGCCAGTAGTATAGAGGGCTCTGGGGCCAACGTCCTGACTTTC. The J gene is TRBJ2-6, the V gene TRBV19; D gene uncertain. The CDR3 is made up of 15 amino acids. Trimming left V 0 bases short and J 0 bases short, with 3 bases between. CDR1 and CDR2 (germline): LNHDA, SQIVND (reference sequence).

The chain joins TRBV7-9 to TRBJ2-2; the match to TRBD2 covers 9 bases. The V and J ends lost 10 bases and 5 bases, in that order; junction bases with no gene match: 11. The V gene's germline CDR1 is SEHNR and CDR2 FQNEAQ (reference sequence). The length of the CDR3 is 15 residues. For the CDR3, the DNA is TGTGCCACCGTTAGCGGGAGAAGGTTAACCGGGGAGCTGTTTTTT. Encoded protein: CATVSGRRLTGELFF.

The chain combines TRBV27 with TRBJ2-3, with 11 bases lining up with TRBD2. Unmatched junction bases numbered 12, after V lost 10 bases and J lost 6 bases. The CDR3 extends over 15 amino acids. The germline CDR1 and CDR2 sequences are MNHEY and SMNVEV (reference sequence). The CDR3 loop reads CATTSGSAGGDTQYF. DNA of the CDR3: TGTGCCACCACTAGCGGGAGCGCGGGGGGGGATACGCAGTATTTT.

This rearrangement joins TRBV24-1 to TRBJ2-1; a possible D gene is TRBD2 (6 bases). Trimming took off 10 bases at V and 5 bases at J, with 14 bases between the two ends. Germline V gene sequence: CDR1 KGHDR, CDR2 SFDVKD. This CDR3 is 13 amino acids long. Here the CDR3 reads CATRDSRNNEQFF. The DNA for the CDR3 is TGTGCCACTAGGGACTCCCGGAACAATGAGCAGTTCTTC.

The V gene is TRBV27, the J gene TRBJ2-3; TRBD2 agrees at 7 bases. After removal of 5 bases from V and 9 bases from J, the junction contained 11 bases not matched to a gene. Germline V gene sequence: CDR1 MNHEY, CDR2 SMNVEV (reference sequence). CDR3 length equals 14 residues. Written as DNA, the CDR3 is TGTGCCAGCAGTAGACTCGGGGGGTGGGAAACGCAGTATTTT. This gives the protein CASSRLGGWETQYF.

This rearrangement joins TRBV4-3 to TRBJ1-2, with no clear D. The germline gives CDR1 LGHNA, CDR2 YSLEER. Between the trimmed V and J ends, which lost 1 base and 7 bases, there was a span of 19 bases. The CDR3 is 16 residues long. CDR3 region: CASSQVVEPLPLGYTF. The CDR3 DNA sequence: TGCGCCAGCAGCCAAGTTGTGGAGCCTCTACCTCTTGGCTACACCTTC.

DNA for the CDR3: TGTGCCAGCAGCTTGGGGCGGGGCCCATTCTATGGCTACACCTTC. Residues: CASSLGRGPFYGYTF. The rearrangement uses TRBV5-4 and TRBJ1-2, with a weak D call TRBD1 (5 bases). The V end was cut by 0 bases, the J end by 4 bases, with 13 bases between. The germline gives CDR1 SGHNT, CDR2 YYREEE (reference sequence). The CDR3 contains 15 residues.

The chain recombines TRBV10-3 with TRBJ1-2; no definite D call. V lost 0 bases and J 2 bases, leaving 10 bases between the germline ends. The CDR3 contains 15 residues. CDR1 and CDR2 from the germline V gene are ENHRY and SYGVKD. CDR3 DNA sequence: TGTGCCATCAGTGAGTCGCGGAGGGTAAACTATGGCTACACCTTC. As protein: CAISESRRVNYGYTF.

In nucleotides, the CDR3 is TGCGCCAGCAGCGCCGGGACTAGCGGGAGTAGAAGTGAGCAGTTCTTC. Amino acids: CASSAGTSGSRSEQFF. V is TRBV5-1 and J is TRBJ2-1; TRBD2 agrees at 14 bases. CDR1 and CDR2 (germline): SGHRS, YFSETQ. Germline trimming cut 4 bases from V and 9 bases from J; bases unmatched to any gene: 9. The CDR3 extends over 16 amino acids.

This rearrangement joins TRBV18 to TRBJ2-7, with 9 bases that match TRBD1. CDR1 is KGHSH, CDR2 LQKENI, per germline. This CDR3 contains 16 residues. V was pared by 0 bases and J by 3 bases, with 6 bases of the junction left unmatched. The chain's CDR3 is CASSPPADRGIYEQYF. The CDR3 coding sequence is TGTGCCAGCTCACCACCGGCGGACAGGGGTATCTACGAGCAGTACTTC. The complete variable domain, with remaining parts taken from reference TRBV18 and TRBJ2-7, reads NAGVMQNPRHLVRRRGQEARLRCSPMKGHSHVYWYRQLPEEGLKFMVYLQKENIIDESGMPKERFSAEFPKEGPSILRIQQVVRGDSAAYFCASSPPADRGIYEQYFGPGTRLTVT.

This rearrangement joins TRBV12-3 or TRBV12-4 to TRBJ2-5, with D possibly matching TRBD2 (6 bases). The CDR3 length is 13 residues. Trimming cost V 6 bases and J 4 bases, with 12 bases left between them. This CDR3 is CASRTGGLETQYF. The CDR3 nucleotides read TGTGCCAGCAGGACCGGGGGATTAGAGACCCAGTACTTC.

This clone was found once. The CDR3 DNA sequence: TGTGCCAGCAGCTCGGGGCGACAGGGGCGATTCTCTGGAAACACCATATATTTT. This codes for CASSSGRQGRFSGNTIYF. This chain links TRBV7-9 with TRBJ1-3; 8 positions match TRBD1. V was pared by 4 bases and J by 0 bases, with 11 bases of the junction left unmatched. This CDR3 has 18 amino acids. Germline V gives CDR1 SEHNR, CDR2 FQNEAQ (reference sequence). Full variable domain (outside the CDR3, taken from reference TRBV7-9 and TRBJ1-3): DTGVSQNPRHKITKRGQNVTFRCDPISEHNRLYWYRQTLGQGPEFLTYFQNEAQLEKSRLLSDRFSAERPKGSFSTLEIQRTEQGDSAMYLCASSSGRQGRFSGNTIYFGEGSWLTVV.

The chain recombines TRBV4-1 with TRBJ1-5; tentatively, D is TRBD1 (5 bases). Germline V gene data show CDR1 as MGHRA and CDR2 as YSYEKL. The CDR3 length is 15 residues. V was trimmed by 4 bases and J by 5 bases, leaving 15 bases between them. The CDR3 DNA reads as TGCGCCAGCAGCCTTCATCTTCGACAGTATCAGCCCCAGCATTTT. This gives the protein CASSLHLRQYQPQHF.

The genes are TRBV5-1 and TRBJ1-3, with a tentative D call TRBD1 (6 bases). The CDR3 contains 16 residues. V was clipped by 2 bases and J by 0 bases, with 12 bases between them. CDR1 and CDR2 from the germline V gene are SGHRS and YFSETQ. CDR3 amino acids: CASSLSDRSSGNTIYF. As DNA, the CDR3 is TGCGCCAGCAGCTTATCCGACAGGAGCTCTGGAAACACCATATATTTT. The variable domain in full, with the rest retrieved from reference TRBV5-1 and TRBJ1-3, is KAGVTQTPRYLIKTRGQQVTLSCSPISGHRSVSWYQQTPGQGLQFLFEYFSETQRNKGNFPGRFSGRQFSNSRSEMNVSTLELGDSALYLCASSLSDRSSGNTIYFGEGSWLTVV.

This CDR3 reads CASSYESQGARALHF. The CDR3 DNA is TGTGCCAGCAGTTACGAATCTCAGGGGGCTCGGGCCCTCCACTTT. This chain connects TRBV6-5 to TRBJ1-6; 8 positions agree with TRBD1. Trimming at V came to 2 bases and at J to 14 bases, leaving 11 bases not matched to a gene. Germline V gene sequence: CDR1 MNHEY, CDR2 SVGAGI. CDR3 length equals 15 residues.

The CDR3 DNA follows: TGTGCCTGGAGTGTATCGGCCAGGAACACTGAAGCTTTCTTT. This encodes CAWSVSARNTEAFF. The V gene is TRBV30, the J gene TRBJ1-1, with unresolved D. The CDR3 sequence is 14 residues long. Deletions cut 0 bases from V and 1 base from J, with 9 bases between. Germline CDR1 and CDR2: GTSNPN and SVGIG (reference sequence).